A single sample gave rise to the 10 T cell receptor beta chains below, sequenced in a study of post-analysis software for immune sequencing data. Unique molecular identifiers tagged the TCR beta cDNA libraries. MiXCR was run by TCRdb on the PCR reads, yielding one entry per CDR3 protein. The table shows 450,000 or so distinct CDR3 sequences, with around 40% occurring only once. Notes on the study in general: TRBV5-6, TRBV5-1 and TRBV20-1 belonged to a set of a few TRBV segments that were more frequent in patients than controls.

The antigens these receptors bind are not known. The material sequenced was blood. These receptors were obtained from a girl between 5 and 17 years old with multiple sclerosis.

As regards this clonotype: An end of the junction does not agree with germline; a read error may underlie this. The chain uses TRBV5-6 and TRBJ1-4, with D possibly being TRBD1 (5 bases). Germline assignment: CDR1 SGHDT and CDR2 YYEEEE. The CDR3 runs to 15 residues. CDR3 amino acids: CAGSLAGREWEKLFF. The DNA for the CDR3 is TGTGCCGGCAGCTTGGCGGGCAGGGAGTGGGAAAAACTGTTTTTT.

This clonotype was detected a few times. The V call is TRBV28, the J call TRBJ2-6; D not resolved. V was pared by 5 bases and J by 1 base, with 9 bases between. The length of the CDR3 is 15 residues. CDR1 is MDHEN and CDR2 is SYDVKM in the germline V gene. CDR3 region: CASSGEESGANVLTF. For the CDR3, the DNA is TGTGCCAGCAGTGGAGAAGAGTCTGGGGCCAACGTCCTGACTTTC.

This clonotype was observed a few times. The chain employs TRBV7-2 and TRBJ2-3; D not certain. V lost 2 bases and J 6 bases, leaving 15 bases between the germline ends. CDR1 is SGHTA, CDR2 FQGNSA, per germline. This CDR3 is 15 amino acids long. Here the CDR3 reads CASSLLGATGDTQYF. In DNA, the CDR3 is TGTGCCAGCAGCTTATTAGGTGCGACCGGCGATACGCAGTATTTT. The complete variable domain, with remaining parts taken from reference TRBV7-2 and TRBJ2-3, reads GAGVSQSPSNKVTEKGKDVELRCDPISGHTALYWYRQSLGQGLEFLIYFQGNSAPDKSGLPSDRFSAERTGGSVSTLTIQRTQQEDSAVYLCASSLLGATGDTQYFGPGTRLTVL.

The chain recombines TRBV6-6 with TRBJ2-7, with 11 bases aligning to TRBD1. With 11 bases clipped from V and 5 bases from J, the junction kept 11 bases outside the gene matches. Per the germline V gene, CDR1 is MNHNY and CDR2 is SVGAGI (reference sequence). This CDR3 has 14 residues. For the CDR3, the DNA is TGTGCCGTAGATCCGGGACAGGGGGAGCACGAGCAGTACTTC. Protein product: CAVDPGQGEHEQYF.

J is TRBJ1-2 and V is TRBV7-3, with a tentative D call TRBD1 (5 bases). The V end lost 7 bases, the J end lost 2 bases, and 11 bases lay between the germline ends. The CDR3 runs to 13 residues. In germline, CDR1 is SGHTA, CDR2 FQGTGA. CDR3 in amino acids: CASTADRNYGYTF. The CDR3, as DNA: TGTGCCAGCACCGCCGACAGAAACTATGGCTACACCTTC.

This clonotype has only a few counts. The chain links TRBV20-1 to TRBJ2-5; TRBD1 might be the D (5 bases). Judging by the DNA end, TRBJ2-7 fits better; the J call may be wrong. This CDR3 has 13 amino acids. CDR1 and CDR2 from the germline V gene are DFQATT and SNEGSKA (reference sequence). CDR3 bases: TGCAGTGCTAGAACGGCAGGGTTGTACGAGCAGTACTTC. Amino acids: CSARTAGLYEQYF.

The rearrangement joins TRBV15 to TRBJ2-1; 7 bases agree with TRBD2. The germline V gene has CDR1 LNHNV and CDR2 YYDKDF (reference sequence). CDR3 size: 14 residues. V shed 5 bases, J shed 7 bases, and the junction held 8 bases outside the gene matches. The DNA of the CDR3 is TGTGCCACCAGCTTCGGACTAGTCCGTAATGAGCAGTTCTTC. This codes for CATSFGLVRNEQFF.

The chain employs TRBV10-2 and TRBJ2-5, with 7 nucleotides matching TRBD1. The CDR3 totals 15 residues. V was pared by 6 bases and J by 4 bases, with 11 bases of the junction left unmatched. The germline gives CDR1 WSHSY, CDR2 SAAADI. The DNA of the CDR3 is TGCGCCAGCAGGCTTGGGACAGAGGGGCCAGAGACCCAGTACTTC. It codes for CASRLGTEGPETQYF.

CDR3 in amino acids: CAWSTANYGYTF. CDR3 sequence (DNA): TGTGCCTGGAGTACGGCGAACTATGGCTACACCTTC. J is TRBJ1-2 and V is TRBV30; D is unclear. Trimming pared 2 bases from V and 2 bases from J, leaving 6 bases between. CDR1 and CDR2 from the germline V gene are GTSNPN and SVGIG (reference sequence). This CDR3 contains 12 residues.

A word on this clonotype: At one boundary the junction diverges from the germline segment, which might be a read error. The CDR3 nucleotides are TGTGCCAACAGTCTCAGGACAGGGGACTACGAGCAGTACTTC. Amino acid sequence: CANSLRTGDYEQYF. This chain joins TRBV12-3 or TRBV12-4 and TRBJ2-7, with 9 positions matching TRBD1. The CDR3 has 14 amino acids.